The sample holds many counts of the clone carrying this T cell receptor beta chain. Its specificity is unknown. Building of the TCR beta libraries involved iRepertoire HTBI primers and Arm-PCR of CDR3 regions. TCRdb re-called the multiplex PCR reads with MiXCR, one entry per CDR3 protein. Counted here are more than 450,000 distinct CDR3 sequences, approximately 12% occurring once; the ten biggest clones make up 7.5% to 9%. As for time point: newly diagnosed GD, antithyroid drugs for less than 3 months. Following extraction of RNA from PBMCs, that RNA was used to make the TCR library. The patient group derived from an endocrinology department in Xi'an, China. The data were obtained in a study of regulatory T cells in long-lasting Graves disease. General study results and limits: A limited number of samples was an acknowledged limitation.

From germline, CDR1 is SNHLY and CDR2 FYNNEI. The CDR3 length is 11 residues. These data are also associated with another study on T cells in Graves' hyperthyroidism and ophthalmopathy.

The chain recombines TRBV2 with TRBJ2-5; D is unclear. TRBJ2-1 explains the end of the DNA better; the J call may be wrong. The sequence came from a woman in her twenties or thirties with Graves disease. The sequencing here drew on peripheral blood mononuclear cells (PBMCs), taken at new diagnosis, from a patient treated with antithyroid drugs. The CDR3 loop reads CASGSFNEQFF. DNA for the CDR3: TGTGCCAGCGGGTCTTTCAATGAGCAGTTCTTC.